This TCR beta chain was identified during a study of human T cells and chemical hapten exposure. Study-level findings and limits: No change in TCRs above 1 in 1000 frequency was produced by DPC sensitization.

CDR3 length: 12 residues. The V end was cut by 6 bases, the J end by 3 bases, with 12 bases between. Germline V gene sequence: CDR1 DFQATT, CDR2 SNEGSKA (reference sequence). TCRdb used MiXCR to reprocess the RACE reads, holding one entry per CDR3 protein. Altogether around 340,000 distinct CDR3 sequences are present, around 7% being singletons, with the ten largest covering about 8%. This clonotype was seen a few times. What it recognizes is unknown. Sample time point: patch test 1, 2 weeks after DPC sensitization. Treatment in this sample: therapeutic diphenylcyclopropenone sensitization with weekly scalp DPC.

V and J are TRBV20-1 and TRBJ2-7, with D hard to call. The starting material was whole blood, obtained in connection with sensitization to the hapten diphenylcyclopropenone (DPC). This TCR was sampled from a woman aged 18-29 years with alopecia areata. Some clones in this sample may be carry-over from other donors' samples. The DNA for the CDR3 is TGCAGTGCCCCCGGCGACCGCTACGAGCAGTACTTC. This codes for CSAPGDRYEQYF.